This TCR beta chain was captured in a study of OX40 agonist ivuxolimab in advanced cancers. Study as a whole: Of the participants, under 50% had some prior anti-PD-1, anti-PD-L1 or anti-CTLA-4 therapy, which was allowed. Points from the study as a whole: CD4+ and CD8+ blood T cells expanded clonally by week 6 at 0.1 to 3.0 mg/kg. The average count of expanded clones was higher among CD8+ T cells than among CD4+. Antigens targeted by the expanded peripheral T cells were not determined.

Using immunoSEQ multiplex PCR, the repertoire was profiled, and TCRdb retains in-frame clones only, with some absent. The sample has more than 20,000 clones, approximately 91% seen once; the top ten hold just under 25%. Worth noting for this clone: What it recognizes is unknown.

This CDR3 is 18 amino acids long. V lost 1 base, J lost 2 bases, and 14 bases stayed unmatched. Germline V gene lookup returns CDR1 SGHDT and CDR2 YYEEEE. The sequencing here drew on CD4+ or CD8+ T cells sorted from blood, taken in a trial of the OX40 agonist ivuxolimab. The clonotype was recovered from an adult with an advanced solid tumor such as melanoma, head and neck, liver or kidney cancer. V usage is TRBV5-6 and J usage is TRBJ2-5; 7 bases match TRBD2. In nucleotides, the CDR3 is TGTGCCAGCAGCTTGTTTCTCCCCCGGACTAGGGATCAAGAGACCCAGTACTTC. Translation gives CASSLFLPRTRDQETQYF.